This passage covers 30 T cell receptor beta chains from one sample sequenced in a study of T cells in Graves' hyperthyroidism and ophthalmopathy. It was RNA transcripts that yielded the amplified TCR beta CDR3 regions. RT-PCR in the first round (using the HTBI primer set) targeted the TCR CDR3. TCRdb independently ran MiXCR on the multiplex PCR reads; one entry per CDR3 protein. The table records 800,000 or so distinct CDR3 sequences, 35% to 45% of them present only once. Material for sequencing was blood. The receptors were sampled from a man in his late teens or twenties with Graves' hyperthyroidism.

This clonotype was seen repeatedly, ten times or more. This chain joins TRBV10-3 and TRBJ2-7; D possibly corresponds to TRBD2 (5 bases). The CDR3 covers 15 residues. Trimming removed 7 bases from V and 1 base from J, with 17 bases in between. Germline V gene data show CDR1 as ENHRY and CDR2 as SYGVKD. CDR3 in amino acids: CAITATEGGSYEQYF. CDR3 bases: TGTGCCATCACCGCTACAGAGGGTGGTTCCTACGAGCAGTACTTC.

This chain uses TRBV9 with TRBJ2-5; D is undetermined. This CDR3 region has 12 residues. The V end lost 3 bases, the J end lost 4 bases, and 7 bases lay between the germline ends. Looked up from germline, CDR1 is SGDLS and CDR2 is YYNGEE. Here the CDR3 DNA reads TGTGCCAGCAGCGGGAGCCCAGAGACCCAGTACTTC. Residues: CASSGSPETQYF. The entire variable domain, with the rest obtained from reference TRBV9 and TRBJ2-5, is as follows: DSGVTQTPKHLITATGQRVTLRCSPRSGDLSVYWYQQSLDQGLQFLIQYYNGEERAKGNILERFSAQQFPDLHSELNLSSLELGDSALYFCASSGSPETQYFGPGTRLLVL.

This clonotype was seen more than once but under ten times. V and J are TRBV3-1 and TRBJ2-5; D is undetermined. Germline V gives CDR1 LGHDT, CDR2 YNNKEL (reference sequence). The CDR3 length is 15 residues. Trimming cost V 4 bases and J 4 bases, with 16 bases left between them. Here the CDR3 reads CASSRSRSQPETQYF. The DNA for the CDR3 is TGTGCCAGCAGCCGGTCAAGGAGTCAGCCAGAGACCCAGTACTTC.

This clonotype has a handful of counts. The rearrangement joins TRBV20-1 to TRBJ2-2; D possibly corresponds to TRBD1 (5 bases). The ends were cut back, 4 bases at V and 0 bases at J, with 15 bases in the middle. Germline V gene lookup returns CDR1 DFQATT and CDR2 SNEGSKA (reference sequence). This CDR3 has 16 residues. The CDR3 bases are TGCAGTGCTACTCAAGGGGAAAGGGCGAACACCGGGGAGCTGTTTTTT. Its translation is CSATQGERANTGELFF.

J is TRBJ2-7 and V is TRBV5-1, with unresolved D. CDR3 size: 16 residues. The germline V gene encodes CDR1 SGHRS and CDR2 YFSETQ. Trimming shortened V by 1 base and J by 0 bases, and 14 bases separated the two germline ends. The CDR3 coding sequence is TGCGCCAGCAGCTTGCGGGTCGGAGCCTCCTCCTACGAGCAGTACTTC. This codes for CASSLRVGASSYEQYF.

This clonotype has more than one count but fewer than ten. The chain links TRBV2 to TRBJ1-1; TRBD1 agrees at 10 bases. The CDR3 runs 15 residues. Germline CDR1 SNHLY, CDR2 FYNNEI. J was trimmed by 2 bases and V by 7 bases; bases with no gene match: 7. This CDR3 reads CASKSDRGRNTEAFF. The CDR3 bases are TGTGCCAGCAAATCCGACAGGGGGCGAAACACTGAAGCTTTCTTT.

Points on this clonotype: A junction end diverges from the germline sequence, so it may reflect a read error. This chain joins TRBV4-1 and TRBJ1-4; tentative D call: TRBD1 (5 bases). The CDR3 runs 14 residues. The germline CDR1 and CDR2 sequences are MGHRA and YSYEKL. The CDR3 DNA sequence: TGTGCCAGCAGCCAGGGCGGGCTTGATGAAAAACTGTTTTTT. Translation: CASSQGGLDEKLFF.

This clonotype appeared a few times. The rearrangement links TRBV5-1 to TRBJ1-4, with D perhaps matching TRBD1 (6 bases). The CDR3 covers 14 residues. V was pared by 3 bases and J by 5 bases, with 11 bases between. Germline assignment: CDR1 SGHRS and CDR2 YFSETQ. In DNA form, the CDR3 reads TGCGCCAGCAGCTACGGACAGATAAATGAAAAACTGTTTTTT. It translates to CASSYGQINEKLFF.

This clonotype has a count of ten or more. The rearrangement links TRBV20-1 to TRBJ1-5; D might be TRBD1 (6 bases). Germline V gene data show CDR1 as DFQATT and CDR2 as SNEGSKA (reference sequence). Trimming cost V 6 bases and J 7 bases, with 16 bases left between them. The CDR3 runs 13 residues. CDR3 bases: TGCAGTGCCCGGGACACTGGGAGCCAGCCCCAGCATTTT. Protein product: CSARDTGSQPQHF.

There are many counts of this clonotype. The chain recombines TRBV10-3 with TRBJ1-1, with D maybe TRBD1 (6 bases). The length of the CDR3 is 14 residues. Germline V gene data show CDR1 as ENHRY and CDR2 as SYGVKD. The V and J ends lost 3 bases and 4 bases respectively, with 12 bases between them. The chain's CDR3 is CAISEWGQGTEAFF. CDR3 DNA: TGTGCCATCAGTGAATGGGGGCAAGGCACTGAAGCTTTCTTT.

Here the CDR3 reads CASSSGLQNTEAFF. As DNA, the CDR3 is TGTGCCAGCAGCTCGGGACTCCAGAACACTGAAGCTTTCTTT. This rearrangement joins TRBV5-5 to TRBJ1-1, with D perhaps matching TRBD1 (5 bases). Germline V gene lookup returns CDR1 SGHKS and CDR2 YYEKEE (reference sequence). This CDR3 contains 14 residues. V lost 3 bases, J lost 1 base, and 10 bases lay in between.

This clonotype was found many times. This CDR3 is CASTPWGGEKLFF. In DNA form, the CDR3 reads TGTGCCAGCACTCCATGGGGGGGTGAAAAACTGTTTTTT. The rearrangement links TRBV12-3 or TRBV12-4 to TRBJ1-4; D possibly corresponds to TRBD1 (5 bases). Trimming removed 7 bases at V and 7 bases at J, with 13 bases between. The CDR3 is 13 residues long.

This clonotype appeared many times. The V gene is TRBV7-9, the J gene TRBJ1-3; D gene uncertain. The ends were cut back, 5 bases at V and 0 bases at J, with 11 bases in the middle. Germline V CDR1 and CDR2: SEHNR, FQNEAQ (reference sequence). This CDR3 comprises 15 residues. The CDR3 sequence: CASSHDGTSGNTIYF. The CDR3 DNA is TGTGCCAGCAGCCACGACGGCACCTCTGGAAACACCATATATTTT.

This clonotype showed up just once. A junction end diverges from the germline sequence, so it may reflect a read error. The chain carries TRBV7-2 and TRBJ1-3; 8 nucleotides agree with TRBD1. From germline, CDR1 is SGHTA and CDR2 FQGNSA. This CDR3 is built from 15 residues. CDR3 nucleotide sequence: TGCGCCAGCAGCCAGGCGACAGGGGCTGGAAACACCATATATTTT. Its protein product is CASSQATGAGNTIYF. Filled out from reference TRBV7-2 and TRBJ1-3, the complete variable domain reads GAGVSQSPSNKVTEKGKDVELRCDPISGHTALYWYRQSLGQGLEFLIYFQGNSAPDKSGLPSDRFSAERTGGSVSTLTIQRTQQEDSAVYLCASSQATGAGNTIYFGEGSWLTVV.

The rearrangement links TRBV29-1 to TRBJ2-5, with D perhaps being TRBD1 or TRBD2 (5 bases each). V dropped 8 bases and J dropped 2 bases, with 12 bases sitting between them. The CDR3 runs 12 residues. From germline, CDR1 is SQVTM and CDR2 ANQGSEA. CDR3 loop: CSFAGGQETQYF. The CDR3 DNA sequence: TGCAGCTTTGCTGGGGGTCAAGAGACCCAGTACTTC.

The V and J genes are TRBV7-8 and TRBJ2-5; possible D gene TRBD2, 6 bases. Trimming left V 3 bases short and J 5 bases short, with 10 bases between. Germline assignment: CDR1 SGHVS and CDR2 FQNEAQ. This CDR3 has 13 residues. The chain's CDR3 is CASSLGLSETQYF. The CDR3 nucleotides are TGTGCCAGCAGCTTGGGACTTTCGGAGACCCAGTACTTC. Together with reference TRBV7-8 and TRBJ2-5, the CDR3 gives the full variable domain: GAGVSQSPRYKVAKRGQDVALRCDPISGHVSLFWYQQALGQGPEFLTYFQNEAQLDKSGLPSDRFFAERPEGSVSTLKIQRTQQEDSAVYLCASSLGLSETQYFGPGTRLLVL.

This clonotype appeared a few times. V gene TRBV6-1 combines with J gene TRBJ2-5, with a possible D match to TRBD1 (5 bases). From germline, CDR1 is MNHNS and CDR2 SASEGT. V lost 6 bases and J 0 bases, leaving 17 bases between the germline ends. The CDR3 is 16 amino acids. CDR3 amino acids: CASSPTDTNYQETQYF. The CDR3 DNA reads TGTGCCAGCAGCCCGACGGACACCAACTACCAAGAGACCCAGTACTTC.

Ten or more counts support this clonotype. The chain employs TRBV29-1 and TRBJ2-7; TRBD2 is a possible D gene (5 bases). The CDR3 runs to 14 residues. The V gene's germline CDR1 is SQVTM and CDR2 ANQGSEA. V was pared by 4 bases and J by 0 bases, with 13 bases between. CDR3 DNA: TGCAGCGTTGGGACTGGGATCCTCTCCTACGAGCAGTACTTC. As protein: CSVGTGILSYEQYF.

This clonotype was found a few times. The chain uses TRBV9 and TRBJ1-1; a possible D gene is TRBD1 (6 bases). Trimming took off 0 bases at V and 1 base at J, with 10 bases between the two ends. The CDR3 length is 15 residues. The germline gives CDR1 SGDLS, CDR2 YYNGEE. Here the CDR3 DNA reads TGTGCCAGCAGCGTAGGGAAGGGGGGGAACACTGAAGCTTTCTTT. It specifies CASSVGKGGNTEAFF.

The V call is TRBV5-4, the J call TRBJ1-3; D may be TRBD1 (6 bases). With 0 bases removed from V and 2 bases from J, the gap between germline ends came to 9 bases. The CDR3 has 15 residues. Germline values: CDR1 SGHNT, CDR2 YYREEE (reference sequence). Here the CDR3 DNA reads TGTGCCAGCAGCTTGGAGGCAGGGGCTGGAAACACCATATATTTT. As protein: CASSLEAGAGNTIYF.

The genes are TRBV7-2 and TRBJ2-7; D call uncertain. Germline V CDR1 and CDR2: SGHTA, FQGNSA. Trimming took 1 base from V and 4 from J, leaving 17 bases between them. The CDR3 sequence is 16 residues long. Here the CDR3 reads CASSLGGARATYEQYF. The CDR3 nucleotides read TGTGCCAGCAGCTTAGGCGGAGCTCGGGCCACGTACGAGCAGTACTTC.

This clonotype was counted only a few times. This chain links TRBV20-1 with TRBJ1-6; 7 bases match TRBD1. The V and J ends lost 7 bases and 6 bases, in that order; junction bases with no gene match: 9. CDR1 and CDR2 from the germline V gene are DFQATT and SNEGSKA (reference sequence). The CDR3 runs to 14 residues. The CDR3 nucleotides read TGCAGTGTCGAGGGGGCGCGGGGTAATTCACCCCTCCACTTT. Residues: CSVEGARGNSPLHF.

In its sample, this clonotype was seen a few times. The chain carries TRBV27 and TRBJ2-2, with D possibly matching TRBD2 (6 bases). This CDR3 comprises 13 residues. The ends were cut back, 6 bases at V and 5 bases at J, with 10 bases in the middle. Germline V gene data show CDR1 as MNHEY and CDR2 as SMNVEV (reference sequence). The CDR3 DNA reads TGTGCCAGCAGGACTAGGGAGACCGGGGAGCTGTTTTTT. Amino acids: CASRTRETGELFF.

This clonotype showed up just a few times. CDR3 sequence (DNA): TGTGCCAGCACTGTGGTTGCCTACGAGCAGTACTTC. It encodes CASTVVAYEQYF. V is TRBV2 and J is TRBJ2-7; D is unresolved. The CDR3 runs 12 residues. Trimming removed 7 bases at V and 2 bases at J, with 9 bases between. CDR1 and CDR2 from the germline V gene are SNHLY and FYNNEI.

There are a few counts of this clonotype. This chain links TRBV19 with TRBJ2-5; 8 nucleotides match TRBD1. The J segment lost 5 bases and the V segment lost 5 bases, leaving 7 bases of the junction unmatched. This CDR3 comprises 14 residues. Germline-derived CDR1 and CDR2 are LNHDA and SQIVND (reference sequence). The CDR3 region is CASSANRGSETQYF. CDR3 nucleotides: TGTGCCAGTAGTGCCAACAGGGGGTCGGAGACCCAGTACTTC.

This chain connects TRBV11-2 to TRBJ2-5; TRBD1 aligns across 7 bases. This CDR3 has 16 residues. J gave up 2 bases and V 1 base, and 7 bases lay outside the gene matches. The V gene's germline CDR1 is SGHAT and CDR2 FQNNGV. DNA of the CDR3: TGTGCCAGCAGCTTAGGACAGGGATCATCTCAAGAGACCCAGTACTTC. Translated, it gives CASSLGQGSSQETQYF.

This clonotype was counted between two and nine times. For the CDR3, the DNA is TGCGCCAGCAGCTGGACAATGATTAGCAATCAGCCCCAGCATTTT. Its protein is CASSWTMISNQPQHF. The chain carries TRBV4-1 and TRBJ1-5, with D perhaps matching TRBD1 (5 bases). V was trimmed by 5 bases and J by 0 bases, leaving 11 bases between them. CDR3 length equals 15 residues. The germline V gene has CDR1 MGHRA and CDR2 YSYEKL.

Many counts were recorded for this clonotype. V usage is TRBV19 and J usage is TRBJ2-2; D possibly uses TRBD1 or TRBD2 (5 bases each). The CDR3 has 15 amino acids. Per the germline V gene, CDR1 is LNHDA and CDR2 is SQIVND (reference sequence). V was shortened by 5 bases and J by 6 bases, with 16 bases between the two germline ends. CDR3 bases: TGTGCCAGTAGTCGGGACCAACTTAGTGCCGGGGAGCTGTTTTTT. It translates to CASSRDQLSAGELFF.

The chain is built from TRBV6-5 and TRBJ1-4, with TRBD1 as a possible D gene (5 bases). The germline CDR1 and CDR2 sequences are MNHEY and SVGAGI. The CDR3 runs to 15 residues. V lost 4 bases and J 5 bases, leaving 14 bases between the germline ends. CDR3 DNA sequence: TGTGCCAGCAGTTCAGGGAGCCCGCCCAATGAAAAACTGTTTTTT. Encoded protein: CASSSGSPPNEKLFF.

This rearrangement joins TRBV7-2 to TRBJ2-2, with TRBD2 matching 7 bases. CDR3 size: 17 residues. The V segment lost 5 bases and the J segment 1 base; nucleotides outside the gene matches: 10. CDR1 and CDR2 from the germline V gene are SGHTA and FQGNSA. Written as DNA, the CDR3 is TGTGCCAGCAGCCAAGGTAGGCTAGCGGAGAACACCGGGGAGCTGTTTTTT. Residues: CASSQGRLAENTGELFF.